Reported below is one T cell receptor (beta chain). With V trimmed by 3 bases and J by 5 bases, 3 bases remained unmatched. From germline, CDR1 is ENHRY and CDR2 SYGVKD. This CDR3 is 14 amino acids long. The repertoire was sequenced with immunoSEQ multiplex PCR; TCRdb's copy has only in-frame clones and lacks some. Altogether some 100,000 clones are present, roughly 86% being singletons, with the ten largest covering 4% to 4.5%. These data are taken from a study of T cell responses to AZD1222 COVID-19 vaccine. The origin of this receptor is an adult in good health. The rearrangement uses TRBV10-3 and TRBJ2-3; 9 bases are a match to TRBD2. The sample consisted of peripheral blood, taken on day 0 of MenACWY control vaccination. For the CDR3, the DNA is TGTGCCATCAGTGAAGGAGCGGGGGGAGATACGCAGTATTTT. This translates into CAISEGAGGDTQYF.